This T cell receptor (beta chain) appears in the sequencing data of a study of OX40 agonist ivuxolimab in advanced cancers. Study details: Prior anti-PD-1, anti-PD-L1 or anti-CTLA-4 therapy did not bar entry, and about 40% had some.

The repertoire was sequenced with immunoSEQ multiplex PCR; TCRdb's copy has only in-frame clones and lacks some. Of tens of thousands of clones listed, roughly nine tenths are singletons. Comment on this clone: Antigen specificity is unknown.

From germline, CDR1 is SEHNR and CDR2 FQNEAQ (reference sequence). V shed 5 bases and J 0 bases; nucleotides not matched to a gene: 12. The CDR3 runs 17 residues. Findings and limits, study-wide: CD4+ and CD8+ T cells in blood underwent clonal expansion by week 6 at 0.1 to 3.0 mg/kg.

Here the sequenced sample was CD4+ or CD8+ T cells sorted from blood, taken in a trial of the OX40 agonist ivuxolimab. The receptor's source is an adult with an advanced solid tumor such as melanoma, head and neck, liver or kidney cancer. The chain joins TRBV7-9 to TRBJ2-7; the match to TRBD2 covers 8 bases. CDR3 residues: CASSPPSGLASSYEQYF. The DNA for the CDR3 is TGTGCCAGCAGCCCGCCTTCCGGACTAGCTAGCTCCTACGAGCAGTACTTC.